These T cell receptor beta chains were read from a single sample in a study of early T cells in non-severe SARS-CoV-2 infection. From the 5' RACE reads, TCRdb called clonotypes with MiXCR, one entry per CDR3 protein. The sample has about 40,000 distinct CDR3 sequences, approximately 6.3% seen once. The material sequenced was whole blood. Source of these receptors: an adult who was a healthcare worker with PCR-confirmed SARS-CoV-2 infection or an uninfected control (not recorded which). Each CDR3 is given with its conserved first and last residue. D genes are given only for firm matches. Expanded clones get a size class; other rows say once, few or many, or leave the size out.

j_call: TRBJ1-5
clone_size: many
d_call: .
v_call: TRBV6-2/TRBV6-3
cdr3_aa: CASSYSGVQPQHF
cdr3_nt: TGTGCCAGCAGTTACTCTGGGGTTCAGCCCCAGCATTTT

j_call: TRBJ1-6
clone_size: many
d_call: TRBD1
v_call: TRBV7-2
cdr3_aa: CASSLGTGGLYNSPLHF
cdr3_nt: TGTGCCAGCAGCTTAGGGACAGGGGGCCTGTATAATTCACCCCTCCACTTT

j_call: TRBJ2-7
clone_size: many
d_call: .
v_call: TRBV6-5
cdr3_aa: CASSSPRGTSYEQYF
cdr3_nt: TGTGCCAGCAGTAGTCCCAGGGGTACCTCCTACGAGCAGTACTTC

j_call: TRBJ2-2
clone_size: many
d_call: .
v_call: TRBV2
cdr3_aa: CASSAEGHRTGELFF
cdr3_nt: TGTGCCAGCAGTGCCGAGGGACACCGAACCGGGGAGCTGTTTTTT

j_call: TRBJ2-7
clone_size: .
d_call: TRBD2
v_call: TRBV9
cdr3_aa: CASSVASGRDEQYF
cdr3_nt: TGTGCCAGCAGCGTAGCTAGCGGGAGAGACGAGCAGTACTTC

j_call: TRBJ2-1
clone_size: .
d_call: TRBD2
v_call: TRBV20-1
cdr3_aa: CSARAGGSYNEQFF
cdr3_nt: TGCAGTGCTAGAGCGGGGGGCTCCTACAATGAGCAGTTCTTC

j_call: TRBJ2-7
clone_size: few
d_call: .
v_call: TRBV7-2
cdr3_aa: CASSPAASQLSYEQYF
cdr3_nt: TGTGCCAGCAGTCCCGCGGCAAGTCAACTCTCCTACGAGCAGTACTTC

j_call: TRBJ1-1
clone_size: many
d_call: .
v_call: TRBV6-1
cdr3_aa: CASRNTEAFF
cdr3_nt: TGTGCCAGCAGGAACACTGAAGCTTTCTTT

j_call: TRBJ2-2
clone_size: few
d_call: TRBD2
v_call: TRBV6-2/TRBV6-3
cdr3_aa: CASRLAGEGVGELFF
cdr3_nt: TGTGCCAGCAGACTAGCGGGAGAAGGGGTCGGGGAGCTGTTTTTT

j_call: TRBJ1-5
clone_size: many
d_call: .
v_call: TRBV19
cdr3_aa: CASSRLTGYNQPQHF
cdr3_nt: TGTGCCAGTAGTAGACTGACAGGTTACAATCAGCCCCAGCATTTT

j_call: TRBJ1-1
clone_size: many
d_call: .
v_call: TRBV28
cdr3_aa: CASSFVQGPEAFF
cdr3_nt: TGTGCCAGCAGTTTCGTTCAGGGGCCTGAAGCTTTCTTT

j_call: TRBJ2-1
clone_size: many
d_call: .
v_call: TRBV28
cdr3_aa: CASSWGGSYNEQFF
cdr3_nt: TGTGCCAGCAGTTGGGGCGGGTCCTACAATGAGCAGTTCTTC

j_call: TRBJ2-3
clone_size: .
d_call: TRBD2
v_call: TRBV11-2
cdr3_aa: CASSTGLEDTQYF
cdr3_nt: TGTGCCAGCAGCACCGGACTAGAAGATACGCAGTATTTT

j_call: TRBJ1-5
clone_size: many
d_call: .
v_call: TRBV13
cdr3_aa: CASSFTSAGRGGNQPQHF
cdr3_nt: TGTGCCAGCAGTTTTACTTCGGCAGGGCGAGGGGGCAATCAGCCCCAGCATTTT

j_call: TRBJ2-2
clone_size: few
d_call: TRBD2
v_call: TRBV27
cdr3_aa: CASSFGAGAGELFF
cdr3_nt: TGTGCCAGCAGTTTTGGAGCGGGGGCCGGGGAGCTGTTTTTT

j_call: TRBJ1-3
clone_size: .
d_call: TRBD1
v_call: TRBV3-1
cdr3_aa: CASSQETQGRVYTIYF
cdr3_nt: TGTGCCAGCAGCCAAGAGACACAGGGGAGGGTATACACCATATATTTT

j_call: TRBJ2-1
clone_size: many
d_call: .
v_call: TRBV6-2/TRBV6-3
cdr3_aa: CASSYSGLYNEQFF
cdr3_nt: TGTGCCAGCAGTTACTCTGGCTTATACAATGAGCAGTTCTTC

j_call: TRBJ2-7
clone_size: .
d_call: TRBD1
v_call: TRBV5-5
cdr3_aa: CASTWTGTYEQYF
cdr3_nt: TGTGCCAGCACCTGGACAGGGACCTACGAGCAGTACTTC

j_call: TRBJ2-4
clone_size: .
d_call: TRBD1
v_call: TRBV5-1
cdr3_aa: CASSYKGAGIQYF
cdr3_nt: TGCGCCAGCAGCTACAAGGGGGCTGGCATTCAGTACTTC

j_call: TRBJ1-2
clone_size: many
d_call: .
v_call: TRBV5-1
cdr3_aa: CASSPWDVNYGYTF
cdr3_nt: TGCGCCAGCAGCCCATGGGACGTTAACTATGGCTACACCTTC

j_call: TRBJ2-7
clone_size: many
d_call: TRBD1
v_call: TRBV7-2
cdr3_aa: CASSSARGPFEQYF
cdr3_nt: TGTGCCAGCAGCTCTGCCAGGGGGCCTTTCGAGCAGTACTTC

j_call: TRBJ2-1
clone_size: many
d_call: TRBD2
v_call: TRBV5-1
cdr3_aa: CASSLGAGGPSDNEQFF
cdr3_nt: TGCGCCAGCAGCCTTGGTGCGGGAGGGCCCTCGGACAATGAGCAGTTCTTC

j_call: TRBJ2-2
clone_size: many
d_call: TRBD1
v_call: TRBV20-1
cdr3_aa: CSARTGPSTGELFF
cdr3_nt: TGCAGTGCGAGGACAGGGCCGAGCACCGGGGAGCTGTTTTTT

j_call: TRBJ1-5
clone_size: few
d_call: TRBD1
v_call: TRBV7-9
cdr3_aa: CASSLGDRGLQPQHF
cdr3_nt: TGTGCCAGCAGCTTAGGGGACAGGGGGCTTCAGCCCCAGCATTTT

j_call: TRBJ1-2
clone_size: many
d_call: .
v_call: TRBV24-1
cdr3_aa: CATSDSPLNYGYTF
cdr3_nt: TGTGCCACCAGTGACTCACCATTGAACTATGGCTACACCTTC

j_call: TRBJ1-3
clone_size: many
d_call: .
v_call: TRBV29-1
cdr3_aa: CSVALRGAGNTIYF
cdr3_nt: TGCAGCGTTGCTCTCCGAGGGGCTGGAAACACCATATATTTT

j_call: TRBJ2-2
clone_size: few
d_call: .
v_call: TRBV7-2
cdr3_aa: CASSAQEFGELFF
cdr3_nt: TGTGCCAGCAGCGCCCAGGAATTCGGGGAGCTGTTTTTT

j_call: TRBJ2-1
clone_size: few
d_call: TRBD2
v_call: TRBV10-1
cdr3_aa: CASSESYRGAGVSYNEQFF
cdr3_nt: TGCGCCAGCAGTGAGTCCTACCGGGGAGCGGGAGTCTCCTACAATGAGCAGTTCTTC

j_call: TRBJ2-1
clone_size: .
d_call: .
v_call: TRBV11-2
cdr3_aa: CASSLRGRDSFYEQFF
cdr3_nt: TGTGCCAGCAGCTTAAGGGGCCGGGACTCCTTCTATGAGCAGTTCTTC

j_call: TRBJ1-1
clone_size: .
d_call: .
v_call: TRBV7-9
cdr3_aa: CASSYREAFF
cdr3_nt: TGTGCCAGCAGCTACCGGGAAGCTTTCTTT

j_call: TRBJ1-6
clone_size: many
d_call: .
v_call: TRBV7-9
cdr3_aa: CASSFRAPGDSPLHF
cdr3_nt: TGTGCCAGCAGCTTCAGGGCCCCTGGAGATTCACCCCTCCACTTT

j_call: TRBJ2-1
clone_size: .
d_call: TRBD2
v_call: TRBV11-2
cdr3_aa: CAGSPRGGGLARKDEQFF
cdr3_nt: TGTGCCGGCAGCCCCCGGGGTGGGGGACTAGCACGTAAGGATGAGCAGTTCTTT

j_call: TRBJ2-1
clone_size: many
d_call: TRBD2
v_call: TRBV3-1
cdr3_aa: CASSQEGTGLARHEQFF
cdr3_nt: TGTGCCAGCAGCCAAGAAGGGACCGGACTAGCGAGGCATGAGCAGTTCTTC

j_call: TRBJ1-2
clone_size: many
d_call: .
v_call: TRBV7-9
cdr3_aa: CASSLIRQNHLYGYTF
cdr3_nt: TGTGCCAGCAGCTTAATAAGACAGAACCATCTCTATGGCTACACCTTC

j_call: TRBJ2-3
clone_size: .
d_call: TRBD2
v_call: TRBV24-1
cdr3_aa: CATSDSPTSGTDTQYF
cdr3_nt: TGTGCCACCAGTGATTCACCGACTAGCGGCACAGATACGCAGTATTTT

j_call: TRBJ1-2
clone_size: many
d_call: TRBD1
v_call: TRBV12-3/TRBV12-4
cdr3_aa: CASSILTGYKGYTF
cdr3_nt: TGTGCCAGCAGTATACTGACAGGGTATAAGGGCTACACCTTC

j_call: TRBJ1-2
clone_size: few
d_call: .
v_call: TRBV30
cdr3_aa: CAWARAYGYTF
cdr3_nt: TGTGCCTGGGCGCGGGCATATGGCTACACCTTC

j_call: TRBJ2-3
clone_size: many
d_call: .
v_call: TRBV3-1
cdr3_aa: CASSLQGPTRYF
cdr3_nt: TGTGCCAGCAGCTTACAGGGCCCTACCCGGTATTTT

j_call: TRBJ1-5
clone_size: many
d_call: TRBD1
v_call: TRBV10-3
cdr3_aa: CATSTGKEQPQHF
cdr3_nt: TGTGCCACCTCGACAGGGAAGGAGCAGCCCCAGCATTTT

j_call: TRBJ1-3
clone_size: .
d_call: .
v_call: TRBV12-3/TRBV12-4
cdr3_aa: CASSFQLGSSGNTIYF
cdr3_nt: TGTGCCAGCAGTTTTCAGTTGGGCAGCTCTGGAAACACCATATATTTT

j_call: TRBJ2-1
clone_size: many
d_call: .
v_call: TRBV7-9
cdr3_aa: CASSLLGGGPDEQFF
cdr3_nt: TGTGCCAGCAGCTTATTAGGTGGGGGGCCAGATGAGCAGTTCTTC

j_call: TRBJ2-2
clone_size: many
d_call: TRBD2
v_call: TRBV7-9
cdr3_aa: CASSLVAGITGELFF
cdr3_nt: TGTGCCAGCAGCTTAGTAGCGGGGATCACCGGGGAGCTGTTTTTT

j_call: TRBJ1-2
clone_size: many
d_call: TRBD1
v_call: TRBV4-1
cdr3_aa: CASSQDGQANYGYTF
cdr3_nt: TGCGCCAGCAGCCAAGACGGACAGGCCAACTATGGCTACACCTTC

j_call: TRBJ1-5
clone_size: many
d_call: .
v_call: TRBV19
cdr3_aa: CASSISPLKPQHF
cdr3_nt: TGTGCCAGTAGTATCAGCCCCCTAAAGCCCCAGCATTTT

j_call: TRBJ1-2
clone_size: many
d_call: .
v_call: TRBV20-1
cdr3_aa: CSASESEYGYTF
cdr3_nt: TGCAGTGCTAGTGAATCTGAGTATGGCTACACCTTC

j_call: TRBJ1-6
clone_size: .
d_call: .
v_call: TRBV6-2/TRBV6-3
cdr3_aa: CASSYSSGQGPSPLHF
cdr3_nt: TGTGCCAGCAGTTACTCATCGGGTCAGGGCCCTTCACCCCTCCACTTT

j_call: TRBJ2-3
clone_size: many
d_call: TRBD2
v_call: TRBV5-1
cdr3_aa: CASSRLAGGRSTDTQYF
cdr3_nt: TGCGCCAGCAGCCGACTAGCGGGGGGGCGGAGCACAGATACGCAGTATTTT

j_call: TRBJ2-1
clone_size: many
d_call: .
v_call: TRBV20-1
cdr3_aa: CSARGWGPQDNEQFF
cdr3_nt: TGCAGTGCTAGGGGGTGGGGACCCCAAGACAATGAGCAGTTCTTC

j_call: TRBJ1-5
clone_size: many
d_call: .
v_call: TRBV18
cdr3_aa: CASSPGDGQPQHF
cdr3_nt: TGTGCCAGCTCACCCGGGGATGGTCAGCCCCAGCATTTT

j_call: TRBJ2-3
clone_size: many
d_call: TRBD1
v_call: TRBV28
cdr3_aa: CASSLSRGLGSTDTQYF
cdr3_nt: TGTGCCAGCAGTTTATCTAGGGGGCTAGGGAGCACAGATACGCAGTATTTT

j_call: TRBJ2-7
clone_size: .
d_call: TRBD2
v_call: TRBV29-1
cdr3_aa: CSVAGGGVSLYEQYF
cdr3_nt: TGCAGCGTTGCAGGCGGGGGGGTCTCCCTCTACGAGCAGTACTTC

j_call: TRBJ2-5
clone_size: many
d_call: .
v_call: TRBV12-3/TRBV12-4
cdr3_aa: CASSQRAGWRGETQYF
cdr3_nt: TGTGCCAGCAGCCAAAGGGCGGGCTGGCGAGGGGAGACCCAGTACTTC